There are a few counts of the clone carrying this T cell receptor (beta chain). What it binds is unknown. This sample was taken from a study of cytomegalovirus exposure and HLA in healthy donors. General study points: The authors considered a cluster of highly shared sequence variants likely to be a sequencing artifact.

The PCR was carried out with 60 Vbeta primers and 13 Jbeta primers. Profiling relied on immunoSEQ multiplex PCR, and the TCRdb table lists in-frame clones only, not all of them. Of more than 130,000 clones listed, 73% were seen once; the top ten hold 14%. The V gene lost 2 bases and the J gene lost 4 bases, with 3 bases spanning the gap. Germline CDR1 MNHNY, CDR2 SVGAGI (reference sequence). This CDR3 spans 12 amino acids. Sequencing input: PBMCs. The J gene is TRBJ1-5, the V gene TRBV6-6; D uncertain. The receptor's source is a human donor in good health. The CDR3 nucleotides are TGTGCCAGCAGTTACGAGAATCAGCCCCAGCATTTT. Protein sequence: CASSYENQPQHF.